The 5 T cell receptor beta chains presented below share a single source sample, sequenced in a study of T cells in Graves' hyperthyroidism and ophthalmopathy. TCR beta CDR3 region amplification was performed from RNA transcripts. First-round RT-PCR targeting the TCR CDR3 was performed with the HTBI primer set. TCRdb reprocessed the multiplex PCR reads via MiXCR and lists one record per CDR3 protein. The sample lists under 350,000 distinct CDR3 sequences, approximately 17% occurring once. Sequencing used blood. The receptors derive from a woman in her sixties or seventies with Graves' ophthalmopathy.

The chain recombines TRBV19 with TRBJ1-5; 9 nucleotides agree with TRBD1. J was trimmed by 7 bases and V by 10 bases; bases with no gene match: 8. The CDR3 is 13 residues long. Germline CDR1 and CDR2: LNHDA and SQIVND (reference sequence). Written as DNA, the CDR3 is TGTGCCACCGGGACAGGGCCCTGGCAGCCCCAGCATTTT. Translating it yields CATGTGPWQPQHF.

This clonotype showed up many times. The chain joins TRBV4-1 to TRBJ2-1; D may be TRBD1 (6 bases). Trimming stripped 7 bases from V and 5 bases from J, with 15 bases between. The CDR3 contains 14 residues. CDR1 and CDR2 (germline): MGHRA, YSYEKL. CDR3 sequence: CASTTGTSDNEQFF. The CDR3 nucleotides are TGCGCCAGCACCACAGGGACCTCTGACAATGAGCAGTTCTTC.

In its sample, this clonotype was seen a few times. The chain employs TRBV6-5 and TRBJ1-2; 10 bases match TRBD1. Germline CDR1 reads MNHEY; CDR2 reads SVGAGI. The CDR3 loop spans 16 amino acids. V dropped 4 bases and J dropped 8; count of bases not matched to a gene: 13. The CDR3 reads CASSSSPGQGRRGYTF. CDR3 nucleotide sequence: TGTGCCAGCAGTTCGAGCCCGGGACAGGGGCGACGCGGCTACACCTTC.

The sample holds many counts of this clonotype. V is TRBV7-8 and J is TRBJ1-3; D is perhaps TRBD1 (6 bases). Germline-derived CDR1 and CDR2 are SGHVS and FQNEAQ. The CDR3 is made up of 17 amino acids. V lost 0 bases and J lost 0, with 12 bases in between. This CDR3 is CASSLALPGASGNTIYF. CDR3 nucleotide sequence: TGTGCCAGCAGCTTAGCGTTGCCAGGGGCCTCTGGAAACACCATATATTTT.

Many counts were recorded for this clonotype. The genes are TRBV5-6 and TRBJ2-7, with 9 positions matching TRBD1. Germline trimming cut 4 bases from V and 1 base from J; bases unmatched to any gene: 6. The CDR3 sequence is 15 residues long. The germline V gene has CDR1 SGHDT and CDR2 YYEEEE. CDR3 bases: TGTGCCAGCAGCGGGCCGGACAGGGGATCCTACGAGCAGTACTTC. Its translation is CASSGPDRGSYEQYF.